Detailed here is one T cell receptor (beta chain). Methods used by the authors: Amplification of reference gene primers was used by the study to estimate nucleated cell counts. Clones were sequenced by immunoSEQ multiplex PCR, and TCRdb holds only the in-frame ones, with some missing. The V and J calls and clone size are taken from that table; D and trimming were inferred from the DNA. The sample includes over 150,000 clones, approximately 82% seen only once; the top ten take roughly a fifth. The CDR3 length is 14 residues. V was cut by 5 bases and J by 4 bases, with 14 bases left in between. In germline, CDR1 is LGHDT, CDR2 YNNKEL (reference sequence). This sample was included in a study of blood T cell repertoires in COVID-19. The overall study: PBMCs, B-cell-depleted T cells, or T cells were the source of the cDNA or gDNA that made up the material.

Source material: peripheral blood. The source is a woman aged 70-85 years who had recovered from COVID-19. The chain combines TRBV3-1 (or the pseudogene TRBV3-2) with TRBJ2-5; D gene uncertain. The CDR3 reads CASSGWLRGETQYF. The DNA of the CDR3 is TGTGCCAGCAGCGGTTGGCTCCGAGGAGAGACCCAGTACTTC.